Listed below are T cell receptor beta chains from one sample, sequenced in a study of response to subunit inactivated influenza vaccine. TCRdb redid the calling of the RT-PCR reads with MiXCR, one entry per CDR3 protein. The repertoire holds roughly 190,000 distinct CDR3 sequences, over 9.5% seen once, with roughly 29% in the top ten. These data were also filed under a second study, of T cells expressing NK-cell markers.

The specimen was CD8+ T cells sorted from PBMCs, collected 11 to 12 days after vaccination. All receptors come from a man aged 45-65 years who received an inactivated influenza vaccine. The CDR3 runs from the conserved cysteine through the conserved F or W. Fields, in order: V gene, D gene, clone size, J gene, CDR3 DNA, CDR3 protein. D genes are given only for firm matches. Clone size is given for some rows only: seen once, a few or many times, or a class if the clone is expanded.

V gene: TRBV9
D gene: TRBD1
clone size: -
J gene: TRBJ1-2
CDR3 DNA: TGTGCCAGCAGCGTAGCGGACAGGGGGCGTTCGTACTATGGCTACACCTTC
CDR3 protein: CASSVADRGRSYYGYTF

V gene: TRBV6-5
D gene: -
clone size: -
J gene: TRBJ2-1
CDR3 DNA: TGTGCCAGCAGTTACAAACAGGAGTACTCCTACAATGAGCAGTTCTTC
CDR3 protein: CASSYKQEYSYNEQFF

V gene: TRBV20-1
D gene: TRBD2
clone size: few
J gene: TRBJ2-7
CDR3 DNA: TGCAGTGCTAGAGAGGGAGGGCAGGGATGGGGGGAGCAGTACTTC
CDR3 protein: CSAREGGQGWGEQYF

V gene: TRBV7-2
D gene: TRBD2
clone size: -
J gene: TRBJ2-3
CDR3 DNA: TGTGCCAGCAGCTTTTTAGCGGGGTCCTTCACAGATACGCAGTATTTT
CDR3 protein: CASSFLAGSFTDTQYF

V gene: TRBV28
D gene: TRBD1
clone size: many
J gene: TRBJ2-1
CDR3 DNA: TGTGCCAGCAGATCGGGACAGGGTAACAATGAGCAGTTCTTC
CDR3 protein: CASRSGQGNNEQFF

V gene: TRBV11-2
D gene: TRBD2
clone size: -
J gene: TRBJ2-1
CDR3 DNA: TGTGCCAGCAGCTTAGTGGGACTAGGGATCGATGAGCAGTTCTTC
CDR3 protein: CASSLVGLGIDEQFF

V gene: TRBV3-1
D gene: TRBD1
clone size: -
J gene: TRBJ1-2
CDR3 DNA: TGTGCCAGCAGCACAGGGGAAGGCTATGGCTACACCTTC
CDR3 protein: CASSTGEGYGYTF

V gene: TRBV6-2/TRBV6-3
D gene: -
clone size: -
J gene: TRBJ2-1
CDR3 DNA: TGTGCCAGCAGTCTCTTCGGGTGGGGGGAGTGGTCCTACAATGAGCAGTTCTTC
CDR3 protein: CASSLFGWGEWSYNEQFF

V gene: TRBV7-9
D gene: -
clone size: few
J gene: TRBJ2-2
CDR3 DNA: TGTGCCAGCCCCCCCTGGGGGGCGAACACCGGGGAGCTGTTTTTT
CDR3 protein: CASPPWGANTGELFF

V gene: TRBV10-3
D gene: -
clone size: many
J gene: TRBJ2-2
CDR3 DNA: TGTGCCATCAGTGACAACGGAATGAACACCGGGGAGCTGTTTTTT
CDR3 protein: CAISDNGMNTGELFF

V gene: TRBV7-8
D gene: -
clone size: few
J gene: TRBJ2-7
CDR3 DNA: TGTGCCAGCAGCTTAGATTTGTCAGGCTACGAGCAGTACTTC
CDR3 protein: CASSLDLSGYEQYF

V gene: TRBV30
D gene: -
clone size: -
J gene: TRBJ2-7
CDR3 DNA: TGTGCCTGGAGTGCCCTGACTTTGACCTTCTCCTACGAGCAGTACTTC
CDR3 protein: CAWSALTLTFSYEQYF

V gene: TRBV29-1
D gene: -
clone size: -
J gene: TRBJ2-1
CDR3 DNA: TGCAGCGTTGAGCCTACACAATCCTACAATGAGCAGTTCTTC
CDR3 protein: CSVEPTQSYNEQFF

V gene: TRBV19
D gene: TRBD1
clone size: -
J gene: TRBJ1-5
CDR3 DNA: TGTGCCAGTAGTACAATTCCGGGACAGGGATTTTGGTATCAGCCCCAGCATTTT
CDR3 protein: CASSTIPGQGFWYQPQHF

V gene: TRBV12-3/TRBV12-4
D gene: TRBD2
clone size: few
J gene: TRBJ2-1
CDR3 DNA: TGTGCCAGCAGTTTAGGACTAGCCTATGAGCAGTTCTTC
CDR3 protein: CASSLGLAYEQFF

V gene: TRBV4-2
D gene: TRBD2
clone size: few
J gene: TRBJ2-3
CDR3 DNA: TGTGCCAGCAGCAAACTCTGGGGGCGGGAGGTTCCAGATACGCAGTATTTT
CDR3 protein: CASSKLWGREVPDTQYF

V gene: TRBV6-5
D gene: -
clone size: -
J gene: TRBJ1-1
CDR3 DNA: TGTGCCAGCAGTTACTCGATGGGGACGAACACTGAAGCTTTCTTT
CDR3 protein: CASSYSMGTNTEAFF

V gene: TRBV7-9
D gene: TRBD1
clone size: -
J gene: TRBJ2-2
CDR3 DNA: TGTGCCAGCAGCTTAGGGGCACAGGGGCCGGCCGGGGAGCTGTTTTTT
CDR3 protein: CASSLGAQGPAGELFF

V gene: TRBV5-1
D gene: -
clone size: -
J gene: TRBJ2-5
CDR3 DNA: TGCGCCAGCAGCTCTGGGAGGTACCAAGAGACCCAGTACTTC
CDR3 protein: CASSSGRYQETQYF

V gene: TRBV3-1
D gene: TRBD2
clone size: -
J gene: TRBJ2-1
CDR3 DNA: TGTGCCAGCAGCGAAGTGGGACTAGCGGGGGGGCCTATCTCCTACAATGAGCAGTTCTTC
CDR3 protein: CASSEVGLAGGPISYNEQFF

V gene: TRBV5-1
D gene: TRBD1
clone size: -
J gene: TRBJ2-7
CDR3 DNA: TGCGCCAGCAGCCCCTGGACAGGTACCTACGAGCAGTACTTC
CDR3 protein: CASSPWTGTYEQYF

V gene: TRBV5-1
D gene: -
clone size: -
J gene: TRBJ2-1
CDR3 DNA: TGCGCCAGCAGCTTGAGCGGACATGAGCAGTTCTTC
CDR3 protein: CASSLSGHEQFF

V gene: TRBV7-9
D gene: TRBD1
clone size: many
J gene: TRBJ2-1
CDR3 DNA: TGTGCCAGCAGCAAAACGGGACAGGGACCGAACAATGAGCAGTTCTTC
CDR3 protein: CASSKTGQGPNNEQFF

V gene: TRBV20-1
D gene: TRBD1
clone size: few
J gene: TRBJ2-7
CDR3 DNA: TGCAGTGCTGACGACAGGGCGGGTGGCTACGAGCAGTACTTC
CDR3 protein: CSADDRAGGYEQYF

V gene: TRBV2
D gene: -
clone size: -
J gene: TRBJ2-5
CDR3 DNA: TGTGCCAGCAGTGACCCGGGGGGCGGAGAGACCCAGTACTTC
CDR3 protein: CASSDPGGGETQYF

V gene: TRBV12-3/TRBV12-4
D gene: TRBD2
clone size: -
J gene: TRBJ2-5
CDR3 DNA: TGTGCCAGCAGCAACAGCGGGGGGGCCGAAAAGACCCAGTACTTC
CDR3 protein: CASSNSGGAEKTQYF

V gene: TRBV5-1
D gene: -
clone size: few
J gene: TRBJ2-7
CDR3 DNA: TGCGCCAGCAGCTTGGGGCAGGGTCAATACGAGCAGTACTTC
CDR3 protein: CASSLGQGQYEQYF

V gene: TRBV28
D gene: -
clone size: few
J gene: TRBJ2-1
CDR3 DNA: TGTGCCAGCAGTCCTCACCCCGGGGGAACCGCCTACAATGAGCAGTTCTTC
CDR3 protein: CASSPHPGGTAYNEQFF

V gene: TRBV3-1
D gene: -
clone size: few
J gene: TRBJ2-7
CDR3 DNA: TGTGCCAGCAGCCAAGATCGGGACGGAATCTACGAGCAGTACTTC
CDR3 protein: CASSQDRDGIYEQYF

V gene: TRBV5-1
D gene: TRBD2
clone size: -
J gene: TRBJ2-1
CDR3 DNA: TGCGCCAGCAGCTCGACTAGCGGGAGCAATGAGCAGTTCTTC
CDR3 protein: CASSSTSGSNEQFF

V gene: TRBV12-3/TRBV12-4
D gene: TRBD2
clone size: few
J gene: TRBJ2-1
CDR3 DNA: TGTGCCAGCAGTAGCCCCCCGGGGGGGCCGTACAATGAGCAGTTCTTC
CDR3 protein: CASSSPPGGPYNEQFF